This T cell receptor (beta chain) was observed in a study of OX40 agonist ivuxolimab in advanced cancers. Study observations and caveats: Low clonal expansion, among the lowest seen, marked partial responders at 0.1-3.0 mg/kg. CD4+ and CD8+ blood T cells expanded clonally by week 6 at 0.1 to 3.0 mg/kg.

The table came from immunoSEQ multiplex PCR; TCRdb's copy has only in-frame clones and leaves some out. The sample holds tens of thousands of clones; about 86% are singletons and the top ten take 21%. A remark on this clone: Its antigen is currently unknown.

CDR3 length: 14 amino acids. V shed 0 bases and J 7 bases; nucleotides not matched to a gene: 4. From germline, CDR1 is MNHNY and CDR2 SVGAGI (reference sequence). Sequenced here: CD4+ or CD8+ T cells sorted from blood, sampled in a trial of the OX40 agonist ivuxolimab. The receptor was derived from an adult with an advanced solid tumor such as melanoma, head and neck, liver or kidney cancer. J is TRBJ1-2 and V is TRBV6-6; 8 bases align to TRBD1. The CDR3 sequence is CASSYSQGAGGYTF. The CDR3 DNA reads as TGTGCCAGCAGTTACTCCCAGGGGGCGGGTGGCTACACCTTC.